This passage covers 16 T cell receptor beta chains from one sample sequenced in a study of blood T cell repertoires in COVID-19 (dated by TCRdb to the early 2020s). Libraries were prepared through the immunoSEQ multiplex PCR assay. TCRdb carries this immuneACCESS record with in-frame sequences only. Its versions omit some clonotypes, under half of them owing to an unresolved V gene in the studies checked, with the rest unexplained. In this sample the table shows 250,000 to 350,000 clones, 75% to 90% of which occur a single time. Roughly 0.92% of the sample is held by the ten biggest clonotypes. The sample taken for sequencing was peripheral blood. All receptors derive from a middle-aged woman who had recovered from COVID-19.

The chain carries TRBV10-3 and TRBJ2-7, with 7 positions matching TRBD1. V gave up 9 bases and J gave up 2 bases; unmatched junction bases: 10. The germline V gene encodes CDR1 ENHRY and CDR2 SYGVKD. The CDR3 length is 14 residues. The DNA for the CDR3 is TGTGCCATAGGATCCGGGACAGCAACCTACGAGCAGTACTTC. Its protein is CAIGSGTATYEQYF.

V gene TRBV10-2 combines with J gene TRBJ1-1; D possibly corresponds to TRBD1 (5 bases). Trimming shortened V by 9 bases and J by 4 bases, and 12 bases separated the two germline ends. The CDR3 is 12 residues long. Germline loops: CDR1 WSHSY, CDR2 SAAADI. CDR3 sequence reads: CASRVGGTEAFF. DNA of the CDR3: TGCGCCAGTCGAGTGGGGGGCACTGAAGCTTTCTTT.

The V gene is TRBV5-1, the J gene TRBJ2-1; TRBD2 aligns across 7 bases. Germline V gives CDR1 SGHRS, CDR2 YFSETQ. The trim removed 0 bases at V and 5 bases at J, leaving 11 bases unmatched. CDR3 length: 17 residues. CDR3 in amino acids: CASSLGPPASGHNEQFF. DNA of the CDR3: TGCGCCAGCAGCTTGGGGCCCCCGGCTAGCGGACACAATGAGCAGTTCTTC.

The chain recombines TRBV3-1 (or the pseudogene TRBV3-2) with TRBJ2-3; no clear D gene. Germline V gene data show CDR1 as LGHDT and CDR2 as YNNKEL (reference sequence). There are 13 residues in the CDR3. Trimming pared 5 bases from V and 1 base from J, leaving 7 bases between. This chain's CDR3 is CASSAEGTDTQYF. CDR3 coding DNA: TGTGCCAGCAGCGCCGAGGGCACAGATACGCAGTATTTT.

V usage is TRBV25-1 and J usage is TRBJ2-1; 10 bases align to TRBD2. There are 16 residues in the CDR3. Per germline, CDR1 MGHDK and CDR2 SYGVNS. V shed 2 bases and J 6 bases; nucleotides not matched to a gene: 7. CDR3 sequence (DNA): TGTGCCAGCAGTGAAACACCTAGCGGGAGCCCCAATGAGCAGTTCTTC. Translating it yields CASSETPSGSPNEQFF.

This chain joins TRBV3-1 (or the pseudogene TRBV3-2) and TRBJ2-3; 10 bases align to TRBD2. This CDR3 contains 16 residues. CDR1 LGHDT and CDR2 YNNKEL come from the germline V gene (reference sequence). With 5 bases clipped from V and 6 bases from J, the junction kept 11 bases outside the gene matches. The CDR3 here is CASSNSGTSASDTQYF. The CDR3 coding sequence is TGTGCCAGCAGCAACTCAGGGACTAGCGCTAGTGATACGCAGTATTTT.

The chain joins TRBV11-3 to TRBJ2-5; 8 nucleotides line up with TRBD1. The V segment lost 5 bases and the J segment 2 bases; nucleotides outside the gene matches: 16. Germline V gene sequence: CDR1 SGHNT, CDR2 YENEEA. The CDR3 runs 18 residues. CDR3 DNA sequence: TGTGCCAGCAGCCGCATGGGCCCCGGGACAGGAATGCAAGAGACCCAGTACTTC. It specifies CASSRMGPGTGMQETQYF.

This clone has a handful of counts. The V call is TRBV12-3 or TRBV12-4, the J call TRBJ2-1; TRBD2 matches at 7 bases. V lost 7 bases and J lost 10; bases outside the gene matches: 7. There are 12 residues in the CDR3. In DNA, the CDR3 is TGTGCCAGCACTTGGGGAGGGGTCGAGCAGTTCTTC. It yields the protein CASTWGGVEQFF.

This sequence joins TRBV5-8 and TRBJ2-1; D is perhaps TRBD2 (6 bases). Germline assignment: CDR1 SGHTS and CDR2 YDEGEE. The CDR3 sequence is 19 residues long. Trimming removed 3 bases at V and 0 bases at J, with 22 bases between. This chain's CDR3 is CASSYLMLIVADSYNEQFF. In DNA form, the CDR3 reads TGTGCCAGCAGCTACCTCATGTTGATAGTAGCGGACTCCTACAATGAGCAGTTCTTC.

The CDR3 DNA reads TGTGCCAGCAGAGCGCTGGACAGGGGGGAAGAGACCCAGTACTTC. Residues: CASRALDRGEETQYF. The chain carries TRBV6-5 and TRBJ2-5; 10 bases line up with TRBD1. The length of the CDR3 is 15 residues. Germline CDR1 MNHEY, CDR2 SVGAGI. The V segment lost 6 bases and the J segment 3 bases; nucleotides outside the gene matches: 7.

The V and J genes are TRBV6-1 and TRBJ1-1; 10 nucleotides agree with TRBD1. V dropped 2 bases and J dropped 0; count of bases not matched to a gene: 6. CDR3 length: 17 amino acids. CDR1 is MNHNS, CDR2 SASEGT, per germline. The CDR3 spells CASSERGTGALNTEAFF. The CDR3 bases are TGTGCCAGCAGTGAAAGGGGGACAGGGGCGTTGAACACTGAAGCTTTCTTT.

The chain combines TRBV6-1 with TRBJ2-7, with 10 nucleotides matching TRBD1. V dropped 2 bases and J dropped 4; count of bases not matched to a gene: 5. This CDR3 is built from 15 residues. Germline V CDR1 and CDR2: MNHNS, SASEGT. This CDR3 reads CASSERGQGPYEQYF. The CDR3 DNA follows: TGTGCCAGCAGTGAAAGGGGACAGGGGCCATACGAGCAGTACTTC.

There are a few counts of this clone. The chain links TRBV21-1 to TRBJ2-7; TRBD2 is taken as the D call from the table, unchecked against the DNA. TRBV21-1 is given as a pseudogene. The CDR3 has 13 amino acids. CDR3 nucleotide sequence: TGTGCCAGCAGATGTCCGGTCCCCCACGAGCAGTACTTC. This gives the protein CASRCPVPHEQYF.

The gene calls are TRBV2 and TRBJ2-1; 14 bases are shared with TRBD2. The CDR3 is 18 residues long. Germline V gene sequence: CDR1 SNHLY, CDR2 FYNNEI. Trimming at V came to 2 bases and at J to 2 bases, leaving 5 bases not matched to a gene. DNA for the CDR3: TGTGCCAGCAGTGAAAGCCGACTAGCGGGAGGGCCCTACAATGAGCAGTTCTTC. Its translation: CASSESRLAGGPYNEQFF.

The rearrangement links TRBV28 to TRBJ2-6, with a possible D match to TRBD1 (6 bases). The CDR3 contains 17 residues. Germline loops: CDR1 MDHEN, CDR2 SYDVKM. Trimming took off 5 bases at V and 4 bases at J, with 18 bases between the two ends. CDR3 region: CASSPRTARPGANVLTF. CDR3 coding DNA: TGTGCCAGCAGTCCCCGGACAGCTCGGCCCGGGGCCAACGTCCTGACTTTC.

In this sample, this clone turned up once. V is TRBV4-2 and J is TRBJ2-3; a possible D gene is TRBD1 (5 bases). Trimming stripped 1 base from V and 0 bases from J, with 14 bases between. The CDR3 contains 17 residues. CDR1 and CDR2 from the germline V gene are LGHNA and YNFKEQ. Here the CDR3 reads CASSQVKEAGSTDTQYF. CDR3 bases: TGTGCCAGCAGCCAAGTCAAGGAAGCAGGGAGCACAGATACGCAGTATTTT.